A selection of T cell receptor beta chains follows, all from one sample in a study of graft-versus-host responses after intestinal transplantation. TCRdb's table, derived via immunoSEQ multiplex PCR, lists solely in-frame clones and lacks some. The sample lists under 7,500 clones; more than 60% were seen once. The input for sequencing was ileum tissue, taken 55 to 60 days after transplant. The receptors were gathered from a human patient who received an intestinal transplant, so some T cells may come from the graft donor. Each CDR3 is given with its conserved first and last residue. Not every row has a clone size; where given, it reads once, few, many or a size class.

clone_size,v_call,cdr3_aa
.,TRBV5-6,CASSFPGDTEAFF
.,TRBV5-4,CASSSGQGAQNSPLHF
.,TRBV27,CASSLLTSGELFF
.,TRBV2,CASLVDRAYNEQFF
.,TRBV6-4,CASSDSSGGTDTQYF
.,TRBV7-9,CASSGEGRSSRYGYTF
.,TRBV28,CASSTDTAGSPLHF
.,TRBV5-1,CASSLRGEGYGYTF
.,TRBV6-1,CASSAWDRGLNTEAFF
.,TRBV30,CAGRVIQGSTDTQYF
.,TRBV10-3,CAITDRGNQPQHF
.,TRBV4-3,CASSQVLQGSYNEQFF
medium-sized,TRBV28,CASRGRTGRYGYTF
.,TRBV30,CAWRSTGGNSPLHF
.,TRBV28,CASSSSSGGTDTQYF
once,TRBV11-3,CASSFETNTEAFF
.,TRBV28,CASSFGSGPGELFF
.,TRBV4-1,CASSPGQGSWIQYF
.,TRBV4-2,CASSQPSGEETQYF
.,TRBV9,CASSVEASGSTDTQYF
.,TRBV28,CASSGHRNEKLFF
.,TRBV6-1,CASSDLGGLNNEQFF
.,TRBV5-1,CASSLKQDRGDYNEQFF
.,TRBV19,CASTTRSGTGHYGYTF
.,TRBV7-8,CASSFRTGTASYNEQFF
.,TRBV2,CASSESSGGSLRETQYF
.,TRBV28,CASSLAVTGAGYTF
medium-sized,TRBV6-1,CASSGLAGGTDTQYF